This passage covers 5 T cell receptor beta chains from one sample sequenced in a study of control samples from healthy donors and cancer patients. TCRdb keeps only in-frame clones here, not all; method: immunoSEQ multiplex PCR. The data show about 130,000 clones, with roughly 90% seen just once and 2.5% held by the top ten. The sample consisted of blood. Every receptor here comes from a man aged 18 to 30 in good health.

The chain is built from TRBV11-2 and TRBJ1-2, with D possibly being TRBD1 (5 bases). The CDR3 covers 15 residues. Germline V CDR1 and CDR2: SGHAT, FQNNGV. The germline V and J ends were trimmed by 3 bases and 2 bases, with 13 bases remaining between them. CDR3 sequence: CASSLGQAENYGYTF. In DNA form, the CDR3 reads TGTGCCAGCAGCTTGGGGCAGGCCGAGAACTATGGCTACACCTTC.

The chain employs TRBV18 and TRBJ1-5; TRBD1 is a possible D gene (6 bases). Germline V lookup: CDR1 KGHSH, CDR2 LQKENI. V gave up 5 bases and J gave up 10 bases, with 18 bases separating them. The CDR3 length is 14 residues. The CDR3 loop is CASSSGDTGTPQHF. In nucleotides, the CDR3 is TGTGCCAGCTCATCGGGGGACACTGGGACTCCCCAGCATTTT.

J is TRBJ1-5 and V is TRBV12-5, with 11 bases lining up with TRBD1. V shed 7 bases and J 4 bases; nucleotides not matched to a gene: 3. Per the germline V gene, CDR1 is LGHNT and CDR2 is FRNRAP. The CDR3 is 14 amino acids. This CDR3 reads CASVRDRGNQPQHF. The CDR3 DNA sequence: TGTGCTAGTGTCCGGGACAGGGGGAATCAGCCCCAGCATTTT.

This clone occurred once. Other nucleotide sequences in the sample specify the same CDR3. V and J are TRBV3-1 (or the pseudogene TRBV3-2) and TRBJ1-1; D uncertain. The germline gives CDR1 LGHDT, CDR2 YNNKEL (reference sequence). V was clipped by 1 base and J by 7 bases, with 4 bases between them. This CDR3 contains 11 residues. CDR3 protein: CASSQGGEAFF. As DNA, the CDR3 is TGTGCCAGCAGCCAAGGCGGTGAAGCTTTCTTT.

The sample holds one count of this clone. The chain is built from TRBV28 and TRBJ2-2; 11 positions match TRBD1. V lost 3 bases, J lost 7 bases, and 7 bases stayed unmatched. CDR1 and CDR2 from the germline V gene are MDHEN and SYDVKM. The CDR3 covers 16 residues. The CDR3 DNA is TGTGCCAGCAGTTTTCCCGGACAGGGGGCCGACGGGGAGCTGTTTTTT. Amino acids: CASSFPGQGADGELFF.